Detailed here is one TCR beta chain. Its antigen is not known. Germline V gives CDR1 SGHVS, CDR2 FNYEAQ. The CDR3 length is 14 residues. V was shortened by 6 bases and J by 0 bases, with 6 bases between the two germline ends. The data belong to a study of siplizumab effects on memory and regulatory T cells. Study results and caveats: The study found that siplizumab significantly reduced alloreactive sequences traceable to unstimulated CD4+ memory cells. Naive T cell populations appeared to exhibit greater diversity than memory cells and appeared to be major alloresponse contributors.

The method was immunoSEQ multiplex PCR; TCRdb's version includes in-frame clones alone and lacks a portion of them. Of some 80,000 clones in the sample, roughly 94% were seen once. The chain is built from TRBV7-6 and TRBJ2-6; no reliable D call. The sample was CD8+ T cells sorted from blood. The clonotype comes from a human donor in good health. For the CDR3, the DNA is TGTGCCAGCAGACACTGCTCTGGGGCCAACGTCCTGACTTTC. Translated, it gives CASRHCSGANVLTF. The complete variable domain, with remaining parts taken from reference TRBV7-6 and TRBJ2-6, reads GAGVSQSPRYKVTKRGQDVALRCDPISGHVSLYWYRQALGQGPEFLTYFNYEAQQDKSGLPNDRFSAERPEGSISTLTIQRTEQRDSAMYRCASRHCSGANVLTFGAGSRLTVL.